Presented here are 25 T cell receptor beta chains from one specimen sequenced in a study of cytomegalovirus exposure and HLA in healthy donors (dated by TCRdb to 2016 to 2017). Library method: the immunoSEQ multiplex PCR assay. The source is immuneACCESS, and TCRdb retained only in-frame sequences with V and J called. Part of the clones is not carried over; for the studies checked, unresolved V genes explain less than half of this, and the remainder is unexplained. This sample holds over 150,000 clones; nearly 90% were observed only once. 10% of the sample belongs to the ten largest clones. What was sequenced was PBMCs. The receptors originated from a woman between 18 and 29 years old in good health and CMV-seropositive.

This rearrangement joins TRBV11-3 to TRBJ2-5; D may be TRBD2 (5 bases). V was clipped by 3 bases and J by 5 bases, with 13 bases between them. The CDR3 runs to 14 residues. The V gene's germline CDR1 is SGHNT and CDR2 YENEEA. The CDR3 loop is CASSFWSRDETQYF. The CDR3 region has the DNA TGTGCCAGCAGCTTTTGGTCCCGGGATGAGACCCAGTACTTC. The full variable domain, with the rest looked up from reference TRBV11-3 and TRBJ2-5, is EAGVVQSPRYKIIEKKQPVAFWCNPISGHNTLYWYLQNLGQGPELLIRYENEEAVDDSQLPKDRFSAERLKGVDSTLKIQPAELGDSAVYLCASSFWSRDETQYFGPGTRLLVL.

The gene calls are TRBV28 and TRBJ2-7; no clear D. V shed 6 bases and J shed 4 bases, with 10 bases lying between them. Per the germline V gene, CDR1 is MDHEN and CDR2 is SYDVKM. The CDR3 is 12 amino acids. The CDR3 loop reads CASRKREYEQYF. The CDR3 DNA reads as TGTGCCAGCAGAAAGCGCGAGTACGAGCAGTACTTC.

This clone appeared a single time. The V call is TRBV6-5, the J call TRBJ1-1; weak D call: TRBD1 (5 bases). V gave up 7 bases and J gave up 1 base, with 13 bases separating them. Germline V gives CDR1 MNHEY, CDR2 SVGAGI. The CDR3 is 14 amino acids. The CDR3 is CASIYLGGNTEAFF. The CDR3, as DNA: TGTGCCAGCATCTACTTGGGGGGGAACACTGAAGCTTTCTTT.

The genes are TRBV29-1 and TRBJ2-1, with 9 positions matching TRBD2. From germline, CDR1 is SQVTM and CDR2 ANQGSEA. The length of the CDR3 is 14 residues. The V and J ends lost 8 bases and 5 bases, in that order; junction bases with no gene match: 10. CDR3 DNA: TGCAGCTTTGTCCCGGGACTAGCAAACAATGAGCAGTTCTTC. Translation: CSFVPGLANNEQFF.

This clone has ten or more counts. The rearrangement joins TRBV27 to TRBJ2-2, with 7 bases matching TRBD2. The CDR3 is 16 amino acids. Per germline, CDR1 MNHEY and CDR2 SMNVEV (reference sequence). V trimming: 1 base; J trimming: 6 bases; junction bases outside the gene matches: 8. The CDR3 is CASSLLEGGPSGELFF. The CDR3 DNA sequence: TGTGCCAGCAGTTTATTAGAGGGAGGGCCTTCCGGGGAGCTGTTTTTT.

This clone was observed once. V is TRBV14 and J is TRBJ1-2; TRBD1 aligns across 8 bases. The germline V gene has CDR1 SGHDN and CDR2 FVKESK. V lost 1 base and J lost 4; bases outside the gene matches: 8. This CDR3 is built from 16 residues. The CDR3 DNA sequence: TGTGCCAGCAGCCAAGTAGGGACAGGTCCTGCCTATGGCTACACCTTC. It translates to CASSQVGTGPAYGYTF.

The chain links TRBV18 to TRBJ2-1, with 12 bases fitting TRBD2. This CDR3 has 15 residues. Germline CDR1 is KGHSH and CDR2 is LQKENI. V shed 3 bases, J shed 7 bases, and the junction held 4 bases outside the gene matches. CDR3 in amino acids: CASSPRLAGDNEQFF. DNA of the CDR3: TGTGCCAGCTCACCGAGACTAGCGGGAGATAATGAGCAGTTCTTC.

The chain combines TRBV6-1 with TRBJ2-7, with 7 nucleotides matching TRBD1. The CDR3 is 12 amino acids. J was trimmed by 2 bases and V by 8 bases; bases with no gene match: 3. The germline V gene has CDR1 MNHNS and CDR2 SASEGT. DNA of the CDR3: TGTGCCAGCCGGGACAGCCCCTACGAGCAGTACTTC. Its protein product is CASRDSPYEQYF.

The chain joins TRBV29-1 to TRBJ1-2, with a weak D call TRBD1 (5 bases). The germline gives CDR1 SQVTM, CDR2 ANQGSEA. This CDR3 has 12 amino acids. Trimming left V 0 bases short and J 7 bases short, with 9 bases between. CDR3 protein: CSVEDRVSGYTF. The CDR3 DNA follows: TGCAGCGTTGAAGACAGGGTGTCTGGCTACACCTTC. Drawing the rest from reference TRBV29-1 and TRBJ1-2, the complete variable domain is SAVISQKPSRDICQRGTSLTIQCQVDSQVTMMFWYRQQPGQSLTLIATANQGSEATYESGFVIDKFPISRPNLTFSTLTVSNMSPEDSSIYLCSVEDRVSGYTFGSGTRLTVV.

The V gene is TRBV2, the J gene TRBJ1-5, with D unclear. The CDR3 is 15 amino acids. V lost 7 bases to trimming and J lost 2 bases, with 15 bases between them. CDR1 is SNHLY, CDR2 FYNNEI, per germline. The CDR3 spells CASKVEGGGNQPQHF. DNA of the CDR3: TGTGCCAGCAAGGTAGAAGGCGGGGGCAATCAGCCCCAGCATTTT.

This chain joins TRBV4-2 and TRBJ1-4; 7 bases line up with TRBD1. Trimming took 1 base from V and 1 from J; bases not matched to a gene: 9. The CDR3 contains 18 residues. Germline lookup yields CDR1 LGHNA and CDR2 YNFKEQ. The CDR3 loop reads CASSQVVGQGVTNEKLFF. CDR3 DNA: TGTGCCAGCAGCCAAGTAGTTGGGCAGGGGGTAACTAATGAAAAACTGTTTTTT.

The chain recombines TRBV9 with TRBJ1-4; perhaps TRBD1 as D (5 bases). Germline CDR1 is SGDLS and CDR2 is YYNGEE. This CDR3 spans 15 amino acids. V was trimmed by 1 base and J by 2 bases, leaving 9 bases between them. In DNA form, the CDR3 reads TGTGCCAGCAGCGTACACCCAGGGACTAATGAAAAACTGTTTTTT. It is translated as CASSVHPGTNEKLFF.

The chain is built from TRBV29-1 and TRBJ1-3; a weak D match, TRBD1 (5 bases). Germline V lookup: CDR1 SQVTM, CDR2 ANQGSEA. This CDR3 region has 13 residues. Trimming took 4 bases from V and 1 from J, leaving 8 bases between them. CDR3 sequence: CSVVSGSGNTIYF. CDR3 bases: TGCAGCGTTGTGTCAGGGTCTGGAAACACCATATATTTT.

The CDR3 nucleotides are TGTGCCAGCACTAACACGGCGGGGGCTTGGGCTTTCTTT. Its protein is CASTNTAGAWAFF. The chain has TRBV6-1 and TRBJ1-1; a weak D match, TRBD1 (6 bases). Between the trimmed V and J ends, which lost 7 bases and 11 bases, there was a span of 20 bases. Germline V gene data show CDR1 as MNHNS and CDR2 as SASEGT. This CDR3 region has 13 residues.

The genes are TRBV11-3 and TRBJ2-2, with 11 nucleotides matching TRBD1. From germline, CDR1 is SGHNT and CDR2 YENEEA. CDR3 length: 18 residues. V was clipped by 1 base and J by 5 bases; unmatched bases: 9. CDR3: CASSLVRTGGPRTGELFF. The CDR3 nucleotides read TGTGCCAGCAGCTTAGTCCGGACAGGGGGCCCCAGGACCGGGGAGCTGTTTTTT.

J is TRBJ2-1 and V is TRBV6-4; 7 positions agree with TRBD2. CDR1 and CDR2 (germline): MRHNA, SNTAGT. V shed 5 bases, J shed 5 bases, and the junction held 9 bases outside the gene matches. The CDR3 is made up of 15 amino acids. The DNA of the CDR3 is TGTGCCAGCAGTCACACCGCGGGAGAGAACAATGAGCAGTTCTTC. Its translation is CASSHTAGENNEQFF.

The genes are TRBV4-1 and TRBJ1-5; the D is unclear. The CDR3 is 15 amino acids. Trimming removed 4 bases at V and 1 base at J, with 11 bases between. Germline V gives CDR1 MGHRA, CDR2 YSYEKL. The CDR3 sequence: CASSRMGGSNQPQHF. The CDR3 DNA follows: TGCGCCAGCAGCCGGATGGGCGGGAGCAATCAGCCCCAGCATTTT.

The chain couples TRBV7-3 to TRBJ2-7, with D unclear. This CDR3 has 14 amino acids. Trimming shortened V by 0 bases and J by 6 bases, and 12 bases separated the two germline ends. Per the germline V gene, CDR1 is SGHTA and CDR2 is FQGTGA. The CDR3 nucleotides are TGTGCCAGCAGCTTAACGTCACGGTCGGGCGAGCAGTACTTC. Translation: CASSLTSRSGEQYF.

The chain carries TRBV30 and TRBJ2-2; 9 bases are a match to TRBD2. The length of the CDR3 is 14 residues. Germline assignment: CDR1 GTSNPN and CDR2 SVGIG (reference sequence). The trim removed 4 bases at V and 9 bases at J, leaving 9 bases unmatched. CDR3 residues: CAWTPGLASRELFF. DNA of the CDR3: TGTGCCTGGACACCGGGACTAGCATCCCGGGAGCTGTTTTTT.

This clone has a handful of counts. This chain connects TRBV7-2 to TRBJ1-4, with D possibly TRBD1 on 5 matching bases. Germline V gives CDR1 SGHTA, CDR2 FQGNSA. The length of the CDR3 is 13 residues. The germline V and J ends were trimmed by 3 bases and 8 bases, with 10 bases remaining between them. In DNA, the CDR3 is TGTGCCAGCAGCTTGTCAGGGCGGGAAAAACTGTTTTTT. It codes for CASSLSGREKLFF.

CDR3 nucleotide sequence: TGTGCCAGCCCTAAGGGGGCAGGTAGGGTTCTCCATGGCTACACCTTC. Residues: CASPKGAGRVLHGYTF. The J gene is TRBJ1-2, the V gene TRBV21-1; TRBD1, the D gene given by the table, was not confirmed from the DNA. TRBV21-1 is recorded as a pseudogene. This CDR3 is 16 amino acids long.

V usage is TRBV7-3 and J usage is TRBJ2-3, with D possibly being TRBD2 (6 bases). V shed 2 bases and J shed 1 base, with 10 bases lying between them. CDR3 size: 15 residues. The germline gives CDR1 SGHTA, CDR2 FQGTGA. In nucleotides, the CDR3 is TGTGCCAGCAGCTTAGGGGGGAGTGGCACAGATACGCAGTATTTT. Its protein is CASSLGGSGTDTQYF.

The chain employs TRBV21-1 and TRBJ1-1. TRBV21-1 is a pseudogene segment. This CDR3 spans 16 amino acids. The CDR3 loop reads CASSSPAGNEDTEAFF. The DNA for the CDR3 is TGTGCCAGCAGCTCCCCGGCGGGAAATGAGGACACTGAAGCTTTCTTT.

This clone was detected once. The rearrangement links TRBV2 to TRBJ1-2; 8 bases fit TRBD1. Germline values: CDR1 SNHLY, CDR2 FYNNEI. V trimming: 3 bases; J trimming: 4 bases; junction bases outside the gene matches: 4. The CDR3 is 14 residues long. CDR3 region: CASSDRGRGYGYTF. The CDR3 DNA reads TGTGCCAGCAGTGACAGGGGGCGAGGCTATGGCTACACCTTC.

The chain employs TRBV11-2 and TRBJ2-2, with 11 positions matching TRBD2. V trimming: 1 base; J trimming: 7 bases; junction bases outside the gene matches: 2. CDR1 SGHAT and CDR2 FQNNGV come from the germline V gene. The CDR3 consists of 15 residues. CDR3 sequence: CASSLVAGGVGELFF. The CDR3 DNA is TGTGCCAGCAGCTTAGTAGCGGGAGGGGTCGGGGAGCTGTTTTTT.